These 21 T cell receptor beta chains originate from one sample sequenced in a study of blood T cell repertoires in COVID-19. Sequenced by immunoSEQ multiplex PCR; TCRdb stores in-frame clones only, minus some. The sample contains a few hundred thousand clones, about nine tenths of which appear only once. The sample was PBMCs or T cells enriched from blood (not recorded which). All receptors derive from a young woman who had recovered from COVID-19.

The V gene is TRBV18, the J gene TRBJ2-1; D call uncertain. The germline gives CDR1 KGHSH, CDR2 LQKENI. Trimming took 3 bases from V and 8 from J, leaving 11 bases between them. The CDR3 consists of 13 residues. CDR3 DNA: TGTGCCAGCTCACCCCAGAGTCGGGATGAGCAGTTCTTC. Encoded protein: CASSPQSRDEQFF.

CDR3 protein: CASSPQVDTQYF. The CDR3, as DNA: TGTGCCAGCAGCCCTCAGGTGGATACGCAGTATTTT. J is TRBJ2-3 and V is TRBV14, with D unresolved. Looked up from germline, CDR1 is SGHDN and CDR2 is FVKESK. With 4 bases removed from V and 6 bases from J, the gap between germline ends came to 8 bases. The CDR3 extends over 12 amino acids.

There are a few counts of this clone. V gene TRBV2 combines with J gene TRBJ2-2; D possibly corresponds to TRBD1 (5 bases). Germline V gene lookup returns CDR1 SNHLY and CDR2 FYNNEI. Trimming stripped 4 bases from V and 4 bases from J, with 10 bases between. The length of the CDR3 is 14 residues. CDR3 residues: CASSVGQTTGELFF. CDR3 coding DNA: TGTGCCAGCAGTGTGGGGCAAACCACCGGGGAGCTGTTTTTT.

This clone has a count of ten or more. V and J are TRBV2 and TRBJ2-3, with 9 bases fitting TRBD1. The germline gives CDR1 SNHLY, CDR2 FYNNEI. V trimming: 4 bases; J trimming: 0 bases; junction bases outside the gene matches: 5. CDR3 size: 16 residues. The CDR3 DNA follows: TGTGCCAGCAGTGTAGTGGGACAGGGAAGCACAGATACGCAGTATTTT. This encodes CASSVVGQGSTDTQYF. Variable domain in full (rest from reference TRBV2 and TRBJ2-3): EPEVTQTPSHQVTQMGQEVILRCVPISNHLYFYWYRQILGQKVEFLVSFYNNEISEKSEIFDDQFSVERPDGSNFTLKIRSTKLEDSAMYFCASSVVGQGSTDTQYFGPGTRLTVL.

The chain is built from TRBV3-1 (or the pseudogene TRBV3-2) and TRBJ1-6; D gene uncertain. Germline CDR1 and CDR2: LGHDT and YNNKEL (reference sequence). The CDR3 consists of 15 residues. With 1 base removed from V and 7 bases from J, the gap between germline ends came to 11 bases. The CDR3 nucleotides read TGTGCCAGCAGCCAAGGGGGTGGGGAGAATTCACCCCTCCACTTT. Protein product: CASSQGGGENSPLHF.

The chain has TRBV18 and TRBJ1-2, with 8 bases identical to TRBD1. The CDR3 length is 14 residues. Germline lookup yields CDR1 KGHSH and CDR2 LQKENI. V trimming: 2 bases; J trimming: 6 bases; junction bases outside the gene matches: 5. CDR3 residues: CASSPRDRIDGYTF. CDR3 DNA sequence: TGTGCCAGCTCACCAAGGGACAGGATCGATGGCTACACCTTC.

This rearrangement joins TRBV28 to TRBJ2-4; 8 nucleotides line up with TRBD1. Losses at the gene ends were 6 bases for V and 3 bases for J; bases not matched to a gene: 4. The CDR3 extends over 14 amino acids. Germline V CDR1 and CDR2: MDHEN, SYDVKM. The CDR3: CASRSTGGKNIQYF. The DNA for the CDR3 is TGTGCCAGCAGGTCCACAGGGGGCAAAAACATTCAGTACTTC.

The CDR3: CAIAGQGRNYGYTF. For the CDR3, the DNA is TGTGCCATCGCCGGCCAGGGAAGGAACTATGGCTACACCTTC. V usage is TRBV28 and J usage is TRBJ1-2; possibly TRBD1 for D (5 bases). CDR3 length equals 14 residues. Looked up from germline, CDR1 is MDHEN and CDR2 is SYDVKM. Trimming took 10 bases from V and 2 from J, leaving 17 bases between them.

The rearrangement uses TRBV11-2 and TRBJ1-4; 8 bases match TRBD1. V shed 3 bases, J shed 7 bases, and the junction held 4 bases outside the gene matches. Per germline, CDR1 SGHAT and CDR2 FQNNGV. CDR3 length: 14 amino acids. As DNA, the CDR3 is TGTGCCAGCAGCTTTGGACAGGGCGGTGAAAAACTGTTTTTT. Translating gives CASSFGQGGEKLFF.

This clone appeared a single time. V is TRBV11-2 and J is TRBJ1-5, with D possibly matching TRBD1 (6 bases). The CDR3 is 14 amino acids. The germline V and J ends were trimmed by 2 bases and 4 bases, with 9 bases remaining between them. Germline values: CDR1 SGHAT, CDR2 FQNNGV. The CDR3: CASSLSDRNQPQHF. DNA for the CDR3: TGTGCCAGCAGCTTAAGTGACAGGAATCAGCCCCAGCATTTT.

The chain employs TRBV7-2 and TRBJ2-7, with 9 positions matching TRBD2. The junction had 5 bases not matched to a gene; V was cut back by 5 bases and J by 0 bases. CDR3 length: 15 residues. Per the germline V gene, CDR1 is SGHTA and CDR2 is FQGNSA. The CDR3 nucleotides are TGTGCCAGCAGCCCCCGAGCGGGAGGCTCCTACGAGCAGTACTTC. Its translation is CASSPRAGGSYEQYF. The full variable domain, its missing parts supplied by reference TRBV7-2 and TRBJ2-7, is GAGVSQSPSNKVTEKGKDVELRCDPISGHTALYWYRQSLGQGLEFLIYFQGNSAPDKSGLPSDRFSAERTGGSVSTLTIQRTQQEDSAVYLCASSPRAGGSYEQYFGPGTRLTVT.

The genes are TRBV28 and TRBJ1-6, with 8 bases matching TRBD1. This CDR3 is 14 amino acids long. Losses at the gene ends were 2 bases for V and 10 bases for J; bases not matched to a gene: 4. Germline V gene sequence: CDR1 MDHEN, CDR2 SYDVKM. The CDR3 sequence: CASSLQGAFSPLHF. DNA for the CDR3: TGTGCCAGCAGTTTACAGGGGGCGTTCTCACCCCTCCACTTT.

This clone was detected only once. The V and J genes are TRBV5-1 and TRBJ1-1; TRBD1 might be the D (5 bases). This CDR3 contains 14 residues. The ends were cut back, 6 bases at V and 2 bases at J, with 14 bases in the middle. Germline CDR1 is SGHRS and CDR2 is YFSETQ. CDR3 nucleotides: TGCGCCAGCATAATAGGGACTGGTAACACTGAAGCTTTCTTT. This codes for CASIIGTGNTEAFF.

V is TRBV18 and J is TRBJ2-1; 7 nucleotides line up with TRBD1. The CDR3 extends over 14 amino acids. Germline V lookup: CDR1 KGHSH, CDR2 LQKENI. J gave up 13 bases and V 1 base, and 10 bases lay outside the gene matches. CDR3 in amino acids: CASSPRTGQGLQFF. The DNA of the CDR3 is TGTGCCAGCTCACCACGGACAGGACAAGGCCTTCAGTTCTTC.

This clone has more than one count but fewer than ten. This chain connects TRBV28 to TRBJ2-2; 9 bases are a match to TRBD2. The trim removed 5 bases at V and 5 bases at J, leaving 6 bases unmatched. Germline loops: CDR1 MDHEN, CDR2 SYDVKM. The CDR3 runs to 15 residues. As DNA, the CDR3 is TGTGCCAGCAGTCATAGCGGGAGTGGGACCGGGGAGCTGTTTTTT. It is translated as CASSHSGSGTGELFF.

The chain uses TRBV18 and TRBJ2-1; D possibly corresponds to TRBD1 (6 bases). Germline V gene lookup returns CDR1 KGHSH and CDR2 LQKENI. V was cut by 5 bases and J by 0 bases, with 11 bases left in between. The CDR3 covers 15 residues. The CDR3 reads CASSDTQGSYNEQFF. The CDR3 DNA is TGTGCCAGCTCAGACACACAGGGCTCCTACAATGAGCAGTTCTTC.

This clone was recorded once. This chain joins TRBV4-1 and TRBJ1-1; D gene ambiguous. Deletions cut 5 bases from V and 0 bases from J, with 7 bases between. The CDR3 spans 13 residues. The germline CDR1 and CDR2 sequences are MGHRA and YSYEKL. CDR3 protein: CASSSRMNTEAFF. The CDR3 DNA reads TGCGCCAGCAGCTCCAGGATGAACACTGAAGCTTTCTTT.

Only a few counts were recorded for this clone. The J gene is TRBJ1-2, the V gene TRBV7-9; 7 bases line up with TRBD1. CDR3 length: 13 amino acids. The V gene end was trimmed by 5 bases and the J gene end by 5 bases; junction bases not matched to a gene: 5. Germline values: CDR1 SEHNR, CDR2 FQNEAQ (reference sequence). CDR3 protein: CASSLTGEYGYTF. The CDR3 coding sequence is TGTGCCAGCAGCCTTACAGGGGAGTATGGCTACACCTTC. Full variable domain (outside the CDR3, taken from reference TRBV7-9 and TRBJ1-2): DTGVSQNPRHKITKRGQNVTFRCDPISEHNRLYWYRQTLGQGPEFLTYFQNEAQLEKSRLLSDRFSAERPKGSFSTLEIQRTEQGDSAMYLCASSLTGEYGYTFGSGTRLTVV.

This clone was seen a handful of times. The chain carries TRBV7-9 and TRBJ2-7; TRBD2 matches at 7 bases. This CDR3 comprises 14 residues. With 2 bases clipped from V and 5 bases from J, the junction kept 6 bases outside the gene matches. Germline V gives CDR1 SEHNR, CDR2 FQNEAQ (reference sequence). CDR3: CASSLRGSLHEQYF. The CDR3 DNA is TGTGCCAGCAGCTTACGCGGGAGCTTGCACGAGCAGTACTTC.

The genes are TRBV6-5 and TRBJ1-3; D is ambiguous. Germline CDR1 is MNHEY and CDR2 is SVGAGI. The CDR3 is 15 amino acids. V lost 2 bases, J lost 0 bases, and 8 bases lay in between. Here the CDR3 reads CASSYQASSGNTIYF. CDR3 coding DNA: TGTGCCAGCAGTTACCAGGCGAGCTCTGGAAACACCATATATTTT.

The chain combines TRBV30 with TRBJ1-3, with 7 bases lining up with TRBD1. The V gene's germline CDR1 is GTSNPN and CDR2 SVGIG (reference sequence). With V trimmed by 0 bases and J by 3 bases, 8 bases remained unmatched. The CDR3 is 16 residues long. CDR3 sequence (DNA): TGTGCCTGGAGTGTGTTCAGGGGGATCAGTGGAAACACCATATATTTT. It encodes CAWSVFRGISGNTIYF.